The 26 T cell receptor beta chains below come from one sample, sequenced in a study of OX40 agonist ivuxolimab in advanced cancers. Only in-frame clones appear in the TCRdb table, and some are missing; sequencing was by immunoSEQ multiplex PCR. This sample yields approximately 44,000 clones, of which about 80% are seen a single time; under 11% belongs to the top ten. Sequencing was performed on CD4+ or CD8+ T cells sorted from blood, taken in a trial of the OX40 agonist ivuxolimab. The receptor source for this set is an adult with an advanced solid tumor such as melanoma, head and neck, liver or kidney cancer.

V and J are TRBV5-1 and TRBJ2-2, with TRBD2 matching over 8 bases. V gave up 4 bases and J gave up 4 bases; unmatched junction bases: 6. Germline loops: CDR1 SGHRS, CDR2 YFSETQ. The CDR3 spans 15 residues. The CDR3 DNA sequence: TGCGCCAGCAGCCCTACTAGCGGAGCCACCGGGGAGCTGTTTTTT. Protein product: CASSPTSGATGELFF. The full variable domain, rest sourced from reference TRBV5-1 and TRBJ2-2, is KAGVTQTPRYLIKTRGQQVTLSCSPISGHRSVSWYQQTPGQGLQFLFEYFSETQRNKGNFPGRFSGRQFSNSRSEMNVSTLELGDSALYLCASSPTSGATGELFFGEGSRLTVL.

This chain joins TRBV6-5 and TRBJ2-6; perhaps TRBD1 as D (6 bases). CDR1 is MNHEY, CDR2 SVGAGI, per germline. V dropped 6 bases and J dropped 1 base, with 10 bases sitting between them. The CDR3 sequence is 15 residues long. The CDR3 DNA reads as TGTGCCAGCAGGGTACAGGGTTCTGGGGCCAACGTCCTGACTTTC. Its protein product is CASRVQGSGANVLTF.

This chain links TRBV5-5 with TRBJ1-6; TRBD1 agrees at 9 bases. This CDR3 contains 15 residues. The V segment lost 4 bases and the J segment 6 bases; nucleotides outside the gene matches: 5. Per the germline V gene, CDR1 is SGHKS and CDR2 is YYEKEE (reference sequence). In DNA, the CDR3 is TGTGCCAGCAGCGGAGGGGACAGGGCTAATTCACCCCTCCACTTT. It is translated as CASSGGDRANSPLHF.

There are a few counts of this clone. The chain carries TRBV10-1 and TRBJ2-7, with TRBD1 matching 7 bases. Germline CDR1 and CDR2: WNHNN and SYGVQD (reference sequence). This CDR3 region has 13 residues. J gave up 5 bases and V 5 bases, and 6 bases lay outside the gene matches. The CDR3: CASSHRGRDEQYF. The CDR3 DNA sequence: TGCGCCAGCAGTCACAGGGGTAGGGACGAGCAGTACTTC.

This chain's CDR3 is CASSLEGNTEAFF. The CDR3 DNA follows: TGTGCCAGCAGCTTAGAGGGAAACACTGAAGCTTTCTTT. The chain uses TRBV7-6 and TRBJ1-1; D is uncertain. Germline CDR1 reads SGHVS; CDR2 reads FNYEAQ. The V end lost 1 base, the J end lost 2 bases, and 5 bases lay between the germline ends. The CDR3 covers 13 residues. Using reference TRBV7-6 and TRBJ1-1 for the parts outside the CDR3, the full variable domain is GAGVSQSPRYKVTKRGQDVALRCDPISGHVSLYWYRQALGQGPEFLTYFNYEAQQDKSGLPNDRFSAERPEGSISTLTIQRTEQRDSAMYRCASSLEGNTEAFFGQGTRLTVV.

This sequence joins TRBV19 and TRBJ2-7; a possible D gene is TRBD2 (5 bases). The CDR3 totals 14 residues. V gave up 0 bases and J gave up 2 bases, with 8 bases separating them. Looked up from germline, CDR1 is LNHDA and CDR2 is SQIVND (reference sequence). The CDR3 DNA reads TGTGCCAGTAGTATAGACGGGAAGACCTACGAGCAGTACTTC. Its translation is CASSIDGKTYEQYF.

V is TRBV27 and J is TRBJ2-7; D remains ambiguous. CDR3 length: 15 residues. The V gene lost 0 bases and the J gene lost 0 bases, with 9 bases spanning the gap. Germline values: CDR1 MNHEY, CDR2 SMNVEV (reference sequence). CDR3 in amino acids: CASSLSAPGSYEQYF. CDR3 nucleotide sequence: TGTGCCAGCAGTTTATCAGCCCCGGGCTCCTACGAGCAGTACTTC.

The chain joins TRBV2 to TRBJ2-4; D not certain. V shed 7 bases and J shed 0 bases, with 10 bases lying between them. The CDR3 length is 14 residues. CDR1 is SNHLY, CDR2 FYNNEI, per germline. The CDR3 loop reads CASNLGIAKNIQYF. DNA of the CDR3: TGTGCCAGCAACTTAGGGATAGCCAAAAACATTCAGTACTTC.

This chain uses TRBV10-1 with TRBJ1-1; the D is unclear. Trimming stripped 0 bases from V and 4 bases from J, with 9 bases between. The CDR3 has 14 residues. Germline lookup yields CDR1 WNHNN and CDR2 SYGVQD (reference sequence). In nucleotides, the CDR3 is TGCGCCAGCAGTGAGTCCGTAGCGGGCACTGAAGCTTTCTTT. This codes for CASSESVAGTEAFF.

The chain employs TRBV27 and TRBJ2-4; D remains unclear. The CDR3 has 16 amino acids. In germline, CDR1 is MNHEY, CDR2 SMNVEV (reference sequence). With 4 bases removed from V and 0 bases from J, the gap between germline ends came to 13 bases. The CDR3, as DNA: TGTGCCAGCAGTTCCTTCCAGGCAGGAGCCAAAAACATTCAGTACTTC. Encoded protein: CASSSFQAGAKNIQYF.

This rearrangement joins TRBV7-7 to TRBJ2-7; perhaps TRBD1 as D (5 bases). The length of the CDR3 is 13 residues. Germline lookup yields CDR1 SSHAT and CDR2 FNYEAQ (reference sequence). V lost 5 bases to trimming and J lost 3 bases, with 11 bases between them. The CDR3 sequence: CASSQITGYEQYF. The CDR3 DNA is TGTGCCAGCAGCCAAATTACAGGCTACGAGCAGTACTTC.

The chain recombines TRBV14 with TRBJ1-1; 9 bases are a match to TRBD1. The V segment lost 2 bases and the J segment 6 bases; nucleotides outside the gene matches: 16. Germline values: CDR1 SGHDN, CDR2 FVKESK. The CDR3 runs to 18 residues. The CDR3 sequence: CASSQRYGTGLQGAEAFF. Here the CDR3 DNA reads TGTGCCAGCAGCCAACGGTACGGGACAGGGCTTCAGGGCGCTGAAGCTTTCTTT.

This clone has only one observation. The chain recombines TRBV19 with TRBJ2-2, with D possibly being TRBD2 (5 bases). The CDR3 loop spans 15 amino acids. Germline lookup yields CDR1 LNHDA and CDR2 SQIVND (reference sequence). Trimming pared 5 bases from V and 4 bases from J, leaving 14 bases between. The CDR3 sequence: CASSSGNTGTGELFF. As DNA, the CDR3 is TGTGCCAGTAGTTCGGGGAACACGGGCACCGGGGAGCTGTTTTTT.

This clone has a handful of counts. The chain is built from TRBV28 and TRBJ1-2; D gene unclear. This CDR3 is 17 amino acids long. V dropped 9 bases and J dropped 0 bases, with 23 bases sitting between them. Germline lookup yields CDR1 MDHEN and CDR2 SYDVKM. The CDR3 here is CASTHPGLSRPNYGYTF. CDR3 DNA sequence: TGTGCCAGTACCCACCCAGGTCTAAGCCGACCTAACTATGGCTACACCTTC.

This clone was detected a few times. The CDR3 DNA is TGTGCCAGTACAGGGTCCAGCTCCTACGAGCAGTACTTC. Encoded protein: CASTGSSSYEQYF. The genes are TRBV19 and TRBJ2-7, with D perhaps TRBD1 (5 bases). The V gene's germline CDR1 is LNHDA and CDR2 SQIVND (reference sequence). Trimming pared 7 bases from V and 0 bases from J, leaving 10 bases between. The CDR3 runs to 13 residues.

The chain carries TRBV18 and TRBJ2-7; D unclear. This CDR3 is 11 amino acids long. V shed 3 bases and J shed 5 bases, with 5 bases lying between them. Germline V gene sequence: CDR1 KGHSH, CDR2 LQKENI. The CDR3 reads CASSPLHEQYF. DNA for the CDR3: TGTGCCAGCTCACCTCTCCACGAGCAGTACTTC.

This clone was recorded a few times. The chain employs TRBV19 and TRBJ2-1; 9 bases are a match to TRBD2. The CDR3 has 15 amino acids. The ends lost 1 base at V and 4 bases at J; junction bases unmatched: 2. Germline loops: CDR1 LNHDA, CDR2 SQIVND (reference sequence). The DNA of the CDR3 is TGTGCCAGTAGTATAGGTGCGGGAGGGTACAATGAGCAGTTCTTC. Encoded protein: CASSIGAGGYNEQFF.

The V gene is TRBV16, the J gene TRBJ2-7, with D perhaps TRBD1 or TRBD2 (5 bases each). Germline values: CDR1 KGHSY, CDR2 FQNENV. This CDR3 has 13 amino acids. Trimming took off 0 bases at V and 3 bases at J, with 6 bases between the two ends. CDR3 nucleotides: TGTGCCAGCAGCCAATCGGGGGTCTACGAGCAGTACTTC. Translating it yields CASSQSGVYEQYF.

The chain is built from TRBV5-1 and TRBJ2-3, with D unclear. CDR1 and CDR2 (germline): SGHRS, YFSETQ. The germline V and J ends were trimmed by 3 bases and 2 bases, with 10 bases remaining between them. This CDR3 is built from 14 residues. This chain's CDR3 is CASSWSDPTDTQYF. CDR3 DNA sequence: TGCGCCAGCAGCTGGTCAGACCCCACAGATACGCAGTATTTT.

The chain combines TRBV19 with TRBJ1-5; tentatively, D is TRBD1 (6 bases). Germline V CDR1 and CDR2: LNHDA, SQIVND (reference sequence). This CDR3 contains 15 residues. Trimming cost V 3 bases and J 2 bases, with 11 bases left between them. The CDR3 protein is CASSIQQGGNQPQHF. CDR3 bases: TGTGCCAGTAGTATTCAACAGGGTGGCAATCAGCCCCAGCATTTT.

The chain combines TRBV2 with TRBJ2-3; D ambiguous. Germline CDR1 SNHLY, CDR2 FYNNEI. V gave up 4 bases and J gave up 4 bases, with 6 bases separating them. CDR3 length: 12 amino acids. CDR3 coding DNA: TGTGCCAGCAGTGTCGGCCCAGATACGCAGTATTTT. Protein product: CASSVGPDTQYF.

The chain recombines TRBV19 with TRBJ1-1; the match to TRBD1 covers 9 bases. The CDR3 sequence is 17 residues long. The V and J ends lost 2 bases and 2 bases, in that order; junction bases with no gene match: 9. In germline, CDR1 is LNHDA, CDR2 SQIVND (reference sequence). CDR3 DNA: TGTGCCAGTAGTATACCCCTCGGACAGGGGCGAAACACTGAAGCTTTCTTT. As protein: CASSIPLGQGRNTEAFF.

J is TRBJ1-5 and V is TRBV4-3; 8 nucleotides agree with TRBD1. V was clipped by 0 bases and J by 4 bases; unmatched bases: 8. The CDR3 loop spans 17 amino acids. Germline V gives CDR1 LGHNA, CDR2 YSLEER. The CDR3 DNA is TGCGCCAGCAGCCAAGATGTTGTGACAGGGGTTAATCAGCCCCAGCATTTT. This encodes CASSQDVVTGVNQPQHF.

This chain joins TRBV11-2 and TRBJ1-5; D may be TRBD1 (5 bases). Per germline, CDR1 SGHAT and CDR2 FQNNGV. Trimming pared 1 base from V and 7 bases from J, leaving 8 bases between. The CDR3 extends over 13 amino acids. The CDR3 region is CASSLVRDQPQHF. CDR3 DNA sequence: TGTGCCAGCAGCTTAGTCAGGGACCAGCCCCAGCATTTT.

This clone was recorded a few times. J is TRBJ2-6 and V is TRBV4-2, with TRBD2 matching 7 bases. Germline V CDR1 and CDR2: LGHNA, YNFKEQ. This CDR3 contains 16 residues. Trimming at V came to 2 bases and at J to 2 bases, leaving 3 bases not matched to a gene. This CDR3 is CASSQSGGTGANVLTF. The CDR3 DNA is TGTGCCAGCAGCCAATCCGGGGGGACTGGGGCCAACGTCCTGACTTTC.

The chain has TRBV19 and TRBJ2-2; 11 nucleotides line up with TRBD2. Germline lookup yields CDR1 LNHDA and CDR2 SQIVND (reference sequence). The CDR3 is made up of 16 amino acids. The J segment lost 6 bases and the V segment lost 1 base, leaving 4 bases of the junction unmatched. DNA for the CDR3: TGTGCCAGTAGTATAGTACTAGCGGGAGTACCCGGGGAGCTGTTTTTT. Its translation: CASSIVLAGVPGELFF.